This T cell receptor (beta chain) was profiled in a study of beta chain features in type 1 diabetes. Study-level background: Age, gender, cell numbers and subset yield matched between patients and controls.

V shed 5 bases, J shed 8 bases, and the junction held 9 bases outside the gene matches. The CDR3 sequence is 14 residues long. Germline V gives CDR1 LNHDA, CDR2 SQIVND (reference sequence). The entirety of the isolated RNA underwent reverse transcription, so expressed TCRB transcripts were sequenced. Clones were read by immunoSEQ multiplex PCR, and TCRdb kept only the in-frame ones, dropping some. The repertoire holds about 360,000 clones, roughly 12% seen once, with 0.017% in the top ten. The receptor's source is a man aged 18 to 29 in good health. The sequenced material came from naive CD4+ T cells from blood. This chain connects TRBV19 to TRBJ2-1, with 7 bases fitting TRBD2. CDR3 DNA: TGTGCCAGTAGTGCGCGGGAGTCTCCCGATGAGCAGTTCTTC. Protein product: CASSARESPDEQFF.